The 25 T cell receptor beta chains below were found in one sample sequenced in a study of cytomegalovirus exposure and HLA in healthy donors. Only in-frame clones appear in the TCRdb table, and some are missing; sequencing was by immunoSEQ multiplex PCR. The sample records 150,000 to 200,000 clones, 91% being singletons. Sequenced input: PBMCs. The receptors derive from a woman aged 18-35 years in good health and CMV-seropositive.

The rearrangement links TRBV7-9 to TRBJ2-1; no clear D. The germline V gene encodes CDR1 SEHNR and CDR2 FQNEAQ (reference sequence). Trimming left V 1 base short and J 5 bases short, with 12 bases between. The CDR3 contains 15 residues. CDR3 nucleotide sequence: TGTGCCAGCAGCTTAGGGAGATCCGGAAACAATGAGCAGTTCTTC. It is translated as CASSLGRSGNNEQFF.

The chain joins TRBV15 to TRBJ2-3; the match to TRBD2 covers 12 bases. The V gene's germline CDR1 is LNHNV and CDR2 YYDKDF (reference sequence). With V trimmed by 2 bases and J by 3 bases, 3 bases remained unmatched. CDR3 length: 16 amino acids. CDR3 nucleotides: TGTGCCACCAGCAGACTAGCGGGGGGGCTAACAGATACGCAGTATTTT. Translation gives CATSRLAGGLTDTQYF.

The V call is TRBV13, the J call TRBJ2-1; 10 nucleotides line up with TRBD2. Germline lookup yields CDR1 PRHDT and CDR2 FYEKMQ (reference sequence). There are 15 residues in the CDR3. The V segment lost 6 bases and the J segment 5 bases; nucleotides outside the gene matches: 7. The DNA for the CDR3 is TGTGCCAGCAGATCGAAGGGACTAGCGAACAATGAGCAGTTCTTC. Translated, it gives CASRSKGLANNEQFF.

V and J are TRBV7-9 and TRBJ2-7; 7 bases are a match to TRBD1. Germline V lookup: CDR1 SEHNR, CDR2 FQNEAQ (reference sequence). V lost 5 bases to trimming and J lost 0 bases; unmatched junction nucleotides: 4. This CDR3 is 14 amino acids long. This chain's CDR3 is CASSPRDSSYEQYF. The DNA of the CDR3 is TGTGCCAGCAGCCCCCGGGACAGCTCCTACGAGCAGTACTTC.

The J gene is TRBJ1-1, the V gene TRBV5-1, with D possibly being TRBD1 (5 bases). Germline V gives CDR1 SGHRS, CDR2 YFSETQ. The CDR3 contains 13 residues. Between the trimmed V and J ends, which lost 4 bases and 0 bases, there was a span of 7 bases. This chain's CDR3 is CASSTTVNTEAFF. CDR3 nucleotides: TGCGCCAGCAGCACGACAGTGAACACTGAAGCTTTCTTT.

V and J are TRBV5-1 and TRBJ2-7; 8 nucleotides line up with TRBD1. Germline lookup yields CDR1 SGHRS and CDR2 YFSETQ. The V gene end was trimmed by 2 bases and the J gene end by 2 bases; junction bases not matched to a gene: 6. There are 15 residues in the CDR3. CDR3 amino acids: CASSFDRGGTYEQYF. DNA for the CDR3: TGCGCCAGCAGCTTTGACAGGGGAGGTACCTACGAGCAGTACTTC.

This chain joins TRBV7-8 and TRBJ2-1; D is unresolved. Germline CDR1 SGHVS, CDR2 FQNEAQ. With 10 bases removed from V and 5 bases from J, the gap between germline ends came to 18 bases. The CDR3 totals 14 residues. Here the CDR3 DNA reads TGTGCCACCGGAAATGGGCCCCACGACAATGAGCAGTTCTTC. This translates into CATGNGPHDNEQFF.

This sequence joins TRBV5-4 and TRBJ2-7, with 11 bases aligning to TRBD1. This CDR3 contains 17 residues. Per germline, CDR1 SGHNT and CDR2 YYREEE (reference sequence). Unmatched junction bases numbered 9, after V lost 4 bases and J lost 0 bases. CDR3 DNA: TGTGCCAGCAGCCGGCCCCTAGGGACAGGGGGCTCCTACGAGCAGTACTTC. This sequence encodes CASSRPLGTGGSYEQYF.

This sequence joins TRBV29-1 and TRBJ2-7; 11 positions agree with TRBD1. CDR1 and CDR2 from the germline V gene are SQVTM and ANQGSEA. J was trimmed by 1 base and V by 6 bases; bases with no gene match: 2. This CDR3 region has 13 residues. DNA for the CDR3: TGCAGCGTGGGGGACAGGGGGTCCTACGAGCAGTACTTC. Translation: CSVGDRGSYEQYF.

This sequence joins TRBV5-1 and TRBJ2-5; D is uncertain. Germline assignment: CDR1 SGHRS and CDR2 YFSETQ. V was shortened by 2 bases and J by 7 bases, with 18 bases between the two germline ends. The CDR3 has 15 residues. CDR3 region: CASSFNARKVGTQYF. Here the CDR3 DNA reads TGCGCCAGCAGCTTTAATGCCAGGAAAGTTGGGACCCAGTACTTC. Complete variable domain (other parts from reference TRBV5-1 and TRBJ2-5): KAGVTQTPRYLIKTRGQQVTLSCSPISGHRSVSWYQQTPGQGLQFLFEYFSETQRNKGNFPGRFSGRQFSNSRSEMNVSTLELGDSALYLCASSFNARKVGTQYFGPGTRLLVL.

The chain links TRBV19 to TRBJ1-1; D is uncertain. Between the trimmed V and J ends, which lost 6 bases and 0 bases, there was a span of 8 bases. There are 13 residues in the CDR3. The germline CDR1 and CDR2 sequences are LNHDA and SQIVND (reference sequence). CDR3 coding DNA: TGTGCCAGTAGGAAACTTATGAACACTGAAGCTTTCTTT. This translates into CASRKLMNTEAFF.

V and J are TRBV6-6 and TRBJ1-4, with 7 bases that match TRBD1. The CDR3 has 14 amino acids. V lost 6 bases to trimming and J lost 4 bases; unmatched junction nucleotides: 5. Germline V gene sequence: CDR1 MNHNY, CDR2 SVGAGI (reference sequence). The CDR3 is CASSSGTVNEKLFF. The CDR3 coding sequence is TGTGCCAGCAGCTCCGGGACAGTTAATGAAAAACTGTTTTTT.

The gene calls are TRBV27 and TRBJ2-5; TRBD2 agrees at 9 bases. After removal of 2 bases from V and 5 bases from J, the junction contained 21 bases not matched to a gene. Germline loops: CDR1 MNHEY, CDR2 SMNVEV (reference sequence). The CDR3 has 20 amino acids. Written as DNA, the CDR3 is TGTGCCAGCAGTTTAAAGCGTGGCGGGAGGGCCAGGGAGGTGGTCGAGACCCAGTACTTC. Translation: CASSLKRGGRAREVVETQYF.

This clone was detected a few times. J is TRBJ1-5 and V is TRBV7-8; TRBD1 might be the D (6 bases). Trimming took off 5 bases at V and 0 bases at J, with 11 bases between the two ends. In germline, CDR1 is SGHVS, CDR2 FQNEAQ. The CDR3 consists of 15 residues. The CDR3 spells CASSTYRDSNQPQHF. CDR3 nucleotide sequence: TGTGCCAGCAGCACATACAGGGATAGCAATCAGCCCCAGCATTTT.

This chain uses TRBV6-1 with TRBJ1-6; possible D gene TRBD1, 5 bases. This CDR3 is built from 13 residues. Trimming removed 7 bases from V and 7 bases from J, with 11 bases in between. The germline V gene encodes CDR1 MNHNS and CDR2 SASEGT. CDR3 sequence (DNA): TGTGCCAGCACCGACAGTCCGAATTCACCCCTCCACTTT. Translated, it gives CASTDSPNSPLHF.

V usage is TRBV6-5 and J usage is TRBJ2-5; perhaps TRBD1 as D (5 bases). Germline V gene data show CDR1 as MNHEY and CDR2 as SVGAGI. V dropped 6 bases and J dropped 2 bases, with 10 bases sitting between them. This CDR3 comprises 13 residues. The CDR3 sequence is CASRLDRQETQYF. CDR3 DNA sequence: TGTGCCAGCAGGCTAGACAGACAAGAGACCCAGTACTTC.

The J gene is TRBJ2-1, the V gene TRBV7-6; D is possibly TRBD2 (6 bases). Trimming took off 5 bases at V and 8 bases at J, with 19 bases between the two ends. Germline loops: CDR1 SGHVS, CDR2 FNYEAQ. CDR3 length: 15 amino acids. CDR3 residues: CASSHIPGVEDEQFF. DNA of the CDR3: TGTGCCAGCAGCCACATCCCGGGAGTTGAAGATGAGCAGTTCTTC.

V and J are TRBV5-1 and TRBJ2-1; D call uncertain. From germline, CDR1 is SGHRS and CDR2 YFSETQ. The CDR3 sequence is 12 residues long. V was cut by 2 bases and J by 7 bases, with 7 bases left in between. The CDR3, as DNA: TGCGCCAGCAGCTTTCCCACTAATGAGCAGTTCTTC. Amino acid sequence: CASSFPTNEQFF. Variable domain in full (rest from reference TRBV5-1 and TRBJ2-1): KAGVTQTPRYLIKTRGQQVTLSCSPISGHRSVSWYQQTPGQGLQFLFEYFSETQRNKGNFPGRFSGRQFSNSRSEMNVSTLELGDSALYLCASSFPTNEQFFGPGTRLTVL.

This clone was recorded at least ten times. The chain carries TRBV6-5 and TRBJ1-6; D uncertain. Germline values: CDR1 MNHEY, CDR2 SVGAGI. V lost 6 bases and J lost 9, with 18 bases in between. This CDR3 comprises 15 residues. The CDR3 DNA follows: TGTGCCAGCAGCTCCCGACCAGGCCCAAGTTCACCCCTCCACTTT. Translated, it gives CASSSRPGPSSPLHF.

The V and J genes are TRBV5-4 and TRBJ1-6; a possible D gene is TRBD1 (6 bases). Germline CDR1 SGHNT, CDR2 YYREEE (reference sequence). This CDR3 contains 13 residues. V was pared by 4 bases and J by 8 bases, with 10 bases between. CDR3 coding DNA: TGTGCCAGCAGCGTGGGGGCTGATTCACCCCTCCACTTT. Residues: CASSVGADSPLHF.

The chain uses TRBV2 and TRBJ2-1; perhaps TRBD2 as D (5 bases). This CDR3 spans 16 amino acids. The germline V gene has CDR1 SNHLY and CDR2 FYNNEI. V was pared by 0 bases and J by 3 bases, with 12 bases between. CDR3 nucleotide sequence: TGTGCCAGCAGTGAAGCCGGGGTACCCGTCTACAATGAGCAGTTCTTC. Protein: CASSEAGVPVYNEQFF.

The sample holds one count of this clone. The V call is TRBV5-1, the J call TRBJ2-3; 7 bases match TRBD2. CDR3 length: 15 residues. Germline lookup yields CDR1 SGHRS and CDR2 YFSETQ. The V and J ends lost 0 bases and 6 bases, in that order; junction bases with no gene match: 7. The CDR3 loop reads CASSLGSGAADTQYF. The CDR3 DNA reads TGCGCCAGCAGCTTGGGGAGCGGGGCTGCGGATACGCAGTATTTT.

This sequence joins TRBV6-1 and TRBJ2-7; D perhaps matches TRBD2 (5 bases). V lost 2 bases and J lost 2, with 22 bases in between. The germline gives CDR1 MNHNS, CDR2 SASEGT. The CDR3 is 18 amino acids. In DNA form, the CDR3 reads TGTGCCAGCAGTGAACGACCTTTGCTTGGCGGGCTTCCCTACGAGCAGTACTTC. Its protein product is CASSERPLLGGLPYEQYF.

CDR3 protein: CASSPLRLAGITGELFF. In nucleotides, the CDR3 is TGTGCCAGCAGCCCCCTGCGACTAGCGGGCATCACCGGGGAGCTGTTTTTT. The chain uses TRBV28 and TRBJ2-2, with 10 nucleotides matching TRBD2. Germline V CDR1 and CDR2: MDHEN, SYDVKM. This CDR3 comprises 17 residues. The trim removed 6 bases at V and 4 bases at J, leaving 11 bases unmatched.

The chain combines TRBV2 with TRBJ2-1; 10 bases align to TRBD2. V lost 7 bases to trimming and J lost 10 bases; unmatched junction nucleotides: 7. The CDR3 covers 13 residues. From germline, CDR1 is SNHLY and CDR2 FYNNEI. This CDR3 is CASTLAGGVEQFF. The CDR3 DNA reads as TGTGCCAGCACCTTAGCGGGAGGAGTGGAGCAGTTCTTC.